The 21 T cell receptor beta chains presented below share a single source sample, sequenced in a study of T cells in Graves' hyperthyroidism and ophthalmopathy. What was amplified from RNA transcripts were TCR beta CDR3 regions. Using the HTBI primer set, a first-round RT-PCR was run on the TCR CDR3. TCRdb reanalysed the multiplex PCR reads using MiXCR and keeps one entry per CDR3 protein. The sample yields about 740,000 distinct CDR3 sequences, around 13% seen once. The source material was blood. Source of these receptors: a woman younger than 35 with Graves' hyperthyroidism.

The rearrangement joins TRBV20-1 to TRBJ2-7; 7 bases fit TRBD1. The germline gives CDR1 DFQATT, CDR2 SNEGSKA (reference sequence). There are 15 residues in the CDR3. Unmatched junction bases numbered 5, after V lost 0 bases and J lost 0 bases. This CDR3 reads CSARDEQGPSYEQYF. CDR3 DNA: TGCAGTGCTAGAGATGAACAGGGGCCCTCCTACGAGCAGTACTTC.

Points on this clonotype: This could be a read error, since a much larger clone is one nucleotide away. The chain recombines TRBV7-9 with TRBJ2-1; 7 bases fit TRBD2. Losses at the gene ends were 5 bases for V and 6 bases for J; bases not matched to a gene: 13. Germline CDR1 reads SEHNR; CDR2 reads FQNEAQ (reference sequence). CDR3 length: 16 amino acids. The CDR3 loop reads CASSRLRTRGTNEQFF. The CDR3 DNA follows: TGTGCCAGCAGCCGTTTACGGACTAGAGGGACCAATGAGCAGTTCTTC.

Many counts were recorded for this clonotype. The chain combines TRBV7-3 with TRBJ2-3; TRBD2 matches 12 bases. The CDR3 is 18 residues long. Germline lookup yields CDR1 SGHTA and CDR2 FQGTGA. Trimming at V came to 1 base and at J to 6 bases, leaving 11 bases not matched to a gene. The CDR3 region has the DNA TGTGCCAGCAGCTTAAAGCCGTCCGGACTAGCGGGAAGTGATACGCAGTATTTT. It codes for CASSLKPSGLAGSDTQYF.

This clonotype was counted a few times. This chain links TRBV6-2 or TRBV6-3 with TRBJ2-5, with D possibly being TRBD1 (6 bases). Germline V lookup: CDR1 MNHEY, CDR2 SVGEGT. V was trimmed by 5 bases and J by 5 bases, leaving 24 bases between them. There are 17 residues in the CDR3. CDR3 sequence: CASSTPSRTALSETQYF. The CDR3 nucleotides read TGTGCCAGCAGTACCCCCTCGCGGACAGCCCTTTCGGAGACCCAGTACTTC.

The table lists this clonotype with many counts. The CDR3 nucleotides are TGTGCCAGCAGTTACTCGTTTGAGGTGACAGGCTACGAGCAGTACTTC. Translated, it gives CASSYSFEVTGYEQYF. The chain links TRBV6-6 to TRBJ2-7, with D tentatively TRBD1 (6 bases). The germline V gene encodes CDR1 MNHNY and CDR2 SVGAGI (reference sequence). The ends were cut back, 0 bases at V and 3 bases at J, with 15 bases in the middle. CDR3 length equals 16 residues.

The chain uses TRBV19 and TRBJ2-2, with a possible D match to TRBD1 (5 bases). Germline CDR1 is LNHDA and CDR2 is SQIVND (reference sequence). Trimming took off 4 bases at V and 8 bases at J, with 11 bases between the two ends. The CDR3 consists of 13 residues. The CDR3 protein is CASSNRQSGELFF. The CDR3 nucleotides are TGTGCCAGTAGTAATCGACAGTCGGGGGAGCTGTTTTTT.

In regard to this clonotype: Just one base apart from a much larger clone, this may be a read error. This chain links TRBV28 with TRBJ2-7; D uncertain. The CDR3 contains 14 residues. Germline loops: CDR1 MDHEN, CDR2 SYDVKM. Trimming stripped 7 bases from V and 0 bases from J, with 13 bases between. CDR3 residues: CASNFSQYSYEQYF. The CDR3 region has the DNA TGTGCCAGCAATTTTTCCCAGTACTCCTACGAGCAGTACTTC.

In its sample, this clonotype was seen many times. The V and J genes are TRBV10-3 and TRBJ1-1; TRBD1 matches 11 bases. Trimming took 5 bases from V and 5 from J; bases not matched to a gene: 13. The germline CDR1 and CDR2 sequences are ENHRY and SYGVKD. The CDR3 spans 17 residues. CDR3 region: CAISYSAPGTGGTEAFF. CDR3 bases: TGTGCCATCAGTTACTCGGCCCCCGGGACAGGGGGGACTGAAGCTTTCTTT.

V gene TRBV7-3 combines with J gene TRBJ2-2; the D gene could be TRBD1 or TRBD2 (5 bases each). This CDR3 has 17 amino acids. The germline V gene encodes CDR1 SGHTA and CDR2 FQGTGA. Between the trimmed V and J ends, which lost 0 bases and 3 bases, there was a span of 14 bases. Here the CDR3 DNA reads TGTGCCAGCAGCTTAACCCCCCGGGGACGGGACACCGGGGAGCTGTTTTTT. This translates into CASSLTPRGRDTGELFF.

This clonotype was recorded a few times. The chain joins TRBV5-5 to TRBJ2-1, with a weak D call TRBD2 (6 bases). Germline CDR1 reads SGHKS; CDR2 reads YYEKEE (reference sequence). This CDR3 comprises 15 residues. V was pared by 0 bases and J by 0 bases, with 7 bases between. The CDR3 here is CASSLGEASYNEQFF. For the CDR3, the DNA is TGTGCCAGCAGCTTGGGGGAGGCCTCCTACAATGAGCAGTTCTTC.

This clonotype has only a few counts. The rearrangement joins TRBV4-1 to TRBJ2-7; 7 bases line up with TRBD1. V shed 2 bases and J 7 bases; nucleotides not matched to a gene: 8. The CDR3 runs 14 residues. CDR1 is MGHRA, CDR2 YSYEKL, per germline. The DNA of the CDR3 is TGCGCCAGCAGCCAACCCCGGGACAGAAGGGAGCAGTACTTC. Amino acid sequence: CASSQPRDRREQYF.

Many counts were recorded for this clonotype. This rearrangement joins TRBV7-2 to TRBJ2-7; 10 positions match TRBD2. CDR3 length: 15 amino acids. V gave up 5 bases and J gave up 3 bases; unmatched junction bases: 7. CDR1 is SGHTA, CDR2 FQGNSA, per germline. CDR3 DNA: TGTGCCAGCAGCCCCTGGTCTAGCGGGAGCTACGAGCAGTACTTC. Translated, it gives CASSPWSSGSYEQYF.

This clonotype was counted only a few times. The chain has TRBV29-1 and TRBJ2-1, with TRBD2 matching 10 bases. CDR1 is SQVTM and CDR2 is ANQGSEA in the germline V gene. The CDR3 has 17 amino acids. V gave up 2 bases and J gave up 7 bases; unmatched junction bases: 14. The CDR3 DNA reads TGCAGCGTTGAAAGCCAGCGGGAGGGCAGGGTGTTGAATGAGCAGTTCTTC. It codes for CSVESQREGRVLNEQFF.

This clonotype was counted between two and nine times. Here the CDR3 DNA reads TGTGCCAGTAGTACCTTTAGGGGCGACGAGCAGTACTTC. Its translation: CASSTFRGDEQYF. The V call is TRBV19, the J call TRBJ2-7; perhaps TRBD1 as D (5 bases). The V gene lost 4 bases and the J gene lost 5 bases, with 12 bases spanning the gap. The V gene's germline CDR1 is LNHDA and CDR2 SQIVND (reference sequence). This CDR3 comprises 13 residues.

In its sample, this clonotype was seen many times. The chain links TRBV20-1 to TRBJ2-3; 10 nucleotides match TRBD2. This CDR3 contains 17 residues. J gave up 0 bases and V 4 bases, and 10 bases lay outside the gene matches. The germline CDR1 and CDR2 sequences are DFQATT and SNEGSKA (reference sequence). In DNA, the CDR3 is TGCAGTGCTATGCCCCTAAGGACTAGCGGTAGCACAGATACGCAGTATTTT. Its translation is CSAMPLRTSGSTDTQYF.

This chain uses TRBV4-3 with TRBJ2-7; tentatively, D is TRBD2 (7 bases). The CDR3 runs 17 residues. The V and J ends lost 5 bases and 0 bases respectively, with 20 bases between them. Germline V gene lookup returns CDR1 LGHNA and CDR2 YSLEER. The CDR3 sequence: CASSWGAGDGSSYEQYV. Written as DNA, the CDR3 is TGCGCCAGCAGCTGGGGGGCGGGAGACGGAAGCTCCTACGAGCAGTACGTC.

This clonotype came up many times. V gene TRBV5-1 combines with J gene TRBJ2-1, with D possibly matching TRBD1 (5 bases). CDR3 length equals 16 residues. V gave up 2 bases and J gave up 6 bases, with 18 bases separating them. Germline V gene sequence: CDR1 SGHRS, CDR2 YFSETQ. Here the CDR3 DNA reads TGCGCCAGCAGCTTTGGGTGGGGCGGTAGGATCAATGAGCAGTTCTTC. It encodes CASSFGWGGRINEQFF.

This clonotype has only one observation. The junction differs from germline at one of its ends, possibly a read error. This chain uses TRBV3-1 with TRBJ1-1, with D perhaps TRBD1 (6 bases). Germline lookup yields CDR1 LGHDT and CDR2 YNNKEL (reference sequence). The CDR3 consists of 13 residues. The CDR3 DNA is TGTGCCAGCAGCCAAGATACCCCGGACAGAAGGATCTTT. As protein: CASSQDTPDRRIF.

The CDR3 loop reads CSATLGTSGSEETQYF. The CDR3 region has the DNA TGCAGTGCGACCCTTGGGACTAGCGGGAGCGAGGAGACCCAGTACTTC. This rearrangement joins TRBV20-1 to TRBJ2-5; 14 bases line up with TRBD2. CDR3 length equals 16 residues. Germline-derived CDR1 and CDR2 are DFQATT and SNEGSKA (reference sequence). With V trimmed by 6 bases and J by 5 bases, 11 bases remained unmatched.

The gene calls are TRBV4-2 and TRBJ2-1, with 11 nucleotides matching TRBD2. J lost 7 bases, V lost 5 bases, and 10 bases had no gene match. There are 16 residues in the CDR3. Looked up from germline, CDR1 is LGHNA and CDR2 is YNFKEQ. DNA for the CDR3: TGTGCCAGCAGCGCCCAGGGGCTAGCGGGAGGTAATGAGCAGTTCTTC. Amino acid sequence: CASSAQGLAGGNEQFF.

The J gene is TRBJ2-7, the V gene TRBV7-9, with D possibly matching TRBD2 (5 bases). Germline V gives CDR1 SEHNR, CDR2 FQNEAQ (reference sequence). Trimming left V 1 base short and J 7 bases short, with 8 bases between. CDR3 length: 12 residues. CDR3 nucleotide sequence: TGTGCCAGCAGCTTAGTAGCGTGGGAGCAGTACTTC. Translation gives CASSLVAWEQYF.